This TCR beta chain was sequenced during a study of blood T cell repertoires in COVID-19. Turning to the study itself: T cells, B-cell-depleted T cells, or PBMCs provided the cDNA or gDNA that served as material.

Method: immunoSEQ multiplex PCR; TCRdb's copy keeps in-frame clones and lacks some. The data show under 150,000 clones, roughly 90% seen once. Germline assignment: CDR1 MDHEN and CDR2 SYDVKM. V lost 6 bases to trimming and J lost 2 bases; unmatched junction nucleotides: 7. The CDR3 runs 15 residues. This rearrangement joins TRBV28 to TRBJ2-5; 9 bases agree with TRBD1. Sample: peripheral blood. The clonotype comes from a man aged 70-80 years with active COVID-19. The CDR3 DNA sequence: TGTGCCAGCAGCCAAACAGGGGGCGATCAAGAGACCCAGTACTTC. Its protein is CASSQTGGDQETQYF.